The sequence of this T cell receptor (beta chain) was determined in a study of blood T cell repertoires in COVID-19. Study-wide context: COVID-19 samples collected from the United States, Italy and Spain covered acute and convalescent phases. PBMCs, B-cell-depleted T cells, or T cells provided the cDNA or gDNA that made up the material.

In Cohort 3, a recovered donor had either two negative PCRs, clearance, or symptom resolution. CDR1 and CDR2 from the germline V gene are WNHNN and SYGVQD (reference sequence). The length of the CDR3 is 13 residues. V lost 10 bases to trimming and J lost 2 bases, with 15 bases between them. Per the original methods: Estimation of nucleated cell counts relied on the amplification of reference gene primers. Clones were sequenced by immunoSEQ multiplex PCR, and TCRdb holds only the in-frame ones, with some missing. Clone size and the V and J calls come from that table; the DNA yielded D and trimming. The sample contains around 140,000 clones, about 90% of which appear only once.

Sequencing was carried out using PBMCs or T cells enriched from blood (not recorded which). The source of this sequence is a man aged 60-69 years who had recovered from COVID-19. The chain couples TRBV10-1 to TRBJ2-7; D possibly corresponds to TRBD1 (6 bases). CDR3: CATSRGQAYEQYF. CDR3 bases: TGCGCCACATCAAGGGGACAAGCCTACGAGCAGTACTTC.